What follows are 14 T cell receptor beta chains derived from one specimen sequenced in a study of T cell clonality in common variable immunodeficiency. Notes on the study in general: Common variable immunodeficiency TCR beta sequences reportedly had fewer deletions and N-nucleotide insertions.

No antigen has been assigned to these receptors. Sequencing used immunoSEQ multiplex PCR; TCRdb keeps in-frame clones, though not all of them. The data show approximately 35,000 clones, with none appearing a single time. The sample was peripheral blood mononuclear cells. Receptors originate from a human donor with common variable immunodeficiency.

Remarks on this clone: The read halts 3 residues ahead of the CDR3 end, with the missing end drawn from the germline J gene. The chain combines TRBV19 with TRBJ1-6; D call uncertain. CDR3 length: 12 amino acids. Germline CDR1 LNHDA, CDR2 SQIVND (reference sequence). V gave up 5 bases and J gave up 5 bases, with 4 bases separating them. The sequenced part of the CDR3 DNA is TGTGCCAGTAGTGTCGATAATTCACCC. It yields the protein CASSVDNSP. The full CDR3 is CASSVDNSPLHF.

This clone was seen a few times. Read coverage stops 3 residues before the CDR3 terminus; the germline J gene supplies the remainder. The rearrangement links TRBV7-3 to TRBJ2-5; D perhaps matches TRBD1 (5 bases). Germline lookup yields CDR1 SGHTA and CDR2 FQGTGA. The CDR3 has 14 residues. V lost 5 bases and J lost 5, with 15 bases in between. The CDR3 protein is CASSPQGNRETQYF. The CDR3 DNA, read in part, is TGTGCCAGCAGCCCCCAGGGAAATAGGGAGACC.

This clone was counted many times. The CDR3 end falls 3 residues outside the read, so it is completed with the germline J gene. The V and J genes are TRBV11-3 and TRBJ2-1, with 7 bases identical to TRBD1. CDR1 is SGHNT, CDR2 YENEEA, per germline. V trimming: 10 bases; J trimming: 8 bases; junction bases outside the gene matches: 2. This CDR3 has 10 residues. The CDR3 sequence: CAKGGHEQFF. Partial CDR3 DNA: TGTGCCAAAGGGGGCCATGAG.

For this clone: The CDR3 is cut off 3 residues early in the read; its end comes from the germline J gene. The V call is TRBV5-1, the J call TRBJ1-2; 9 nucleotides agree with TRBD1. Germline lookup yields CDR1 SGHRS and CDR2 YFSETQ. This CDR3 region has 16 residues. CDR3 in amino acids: CASSLDSRDRARGYTF. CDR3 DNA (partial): TGCGCCAGCAGCTTGGACTCCCGGGACAGGGCTCGGGGC.

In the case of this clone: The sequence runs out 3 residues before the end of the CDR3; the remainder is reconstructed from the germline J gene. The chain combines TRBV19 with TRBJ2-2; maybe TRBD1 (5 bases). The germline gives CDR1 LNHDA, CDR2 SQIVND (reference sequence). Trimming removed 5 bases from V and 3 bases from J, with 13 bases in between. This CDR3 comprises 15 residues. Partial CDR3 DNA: TGTGCCAGTAGTTCCGGGCAAGGGGACACCGGGGAG. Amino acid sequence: CASSSGQGDTGE. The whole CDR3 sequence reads CASSSGQGDTGELFF.

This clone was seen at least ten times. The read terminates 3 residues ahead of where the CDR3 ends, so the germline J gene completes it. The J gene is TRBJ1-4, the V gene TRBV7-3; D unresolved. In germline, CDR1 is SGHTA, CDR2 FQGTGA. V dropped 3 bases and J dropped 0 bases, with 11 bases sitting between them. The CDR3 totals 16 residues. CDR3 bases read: TGTGCCAGCAGCTTCTTTCCGGCGGCAACTAATGAAAAA. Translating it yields CASSFFPAATNEK. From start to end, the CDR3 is CASSFFPAATNEKLFF.

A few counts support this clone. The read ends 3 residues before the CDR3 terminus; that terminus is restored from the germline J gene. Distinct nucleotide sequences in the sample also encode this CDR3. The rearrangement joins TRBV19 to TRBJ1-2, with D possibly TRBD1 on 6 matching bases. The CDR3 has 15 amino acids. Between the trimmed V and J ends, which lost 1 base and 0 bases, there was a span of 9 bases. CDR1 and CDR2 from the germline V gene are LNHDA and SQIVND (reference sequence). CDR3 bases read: TGTGCCAGTAGTATAGTGGACAGCACTAACTATGGC. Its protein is CASSIVDSTNYG. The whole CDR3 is CASSIVDSTNYGYTF.

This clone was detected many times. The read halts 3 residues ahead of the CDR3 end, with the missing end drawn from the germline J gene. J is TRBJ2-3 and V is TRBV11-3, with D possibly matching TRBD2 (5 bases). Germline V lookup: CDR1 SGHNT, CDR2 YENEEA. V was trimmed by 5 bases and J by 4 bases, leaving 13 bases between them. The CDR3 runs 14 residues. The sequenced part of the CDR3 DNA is TGTGCCAGCAGCGGAAATAGCGATGCAGATACG. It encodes CASSGNSDADT. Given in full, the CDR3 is CASSGNSDADTQYF. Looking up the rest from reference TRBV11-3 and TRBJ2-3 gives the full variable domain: EAGVVQSPRYKIIEKKQPVAFWCNPISGHNTLYWYLQNLGQGPELLIRYENEEAVDDSQLPKDRFSAERLKGVDSTLKIQPAELGDSAVYLCASSGNSDADTQYFGPGTRLTVL.

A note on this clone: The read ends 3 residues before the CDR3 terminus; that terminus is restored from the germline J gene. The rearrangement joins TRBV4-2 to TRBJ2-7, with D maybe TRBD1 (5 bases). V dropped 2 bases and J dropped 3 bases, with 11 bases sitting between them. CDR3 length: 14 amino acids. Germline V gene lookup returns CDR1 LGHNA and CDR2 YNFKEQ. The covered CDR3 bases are TGTGCCAGCAGCCAAAATTTAGGGGTCTACGAG. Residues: CASSQNLGVYE. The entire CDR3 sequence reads CASSQNLGVYEQYF.

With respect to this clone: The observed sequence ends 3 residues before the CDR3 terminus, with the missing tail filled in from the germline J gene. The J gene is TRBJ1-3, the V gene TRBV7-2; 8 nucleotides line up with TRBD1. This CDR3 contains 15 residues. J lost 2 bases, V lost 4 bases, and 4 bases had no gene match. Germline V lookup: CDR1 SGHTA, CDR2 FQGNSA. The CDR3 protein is CASSSQTGAGNTIYF. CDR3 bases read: TGTGCCAGCAGCTCTCAGACAGGGGCTGGAAACACC.

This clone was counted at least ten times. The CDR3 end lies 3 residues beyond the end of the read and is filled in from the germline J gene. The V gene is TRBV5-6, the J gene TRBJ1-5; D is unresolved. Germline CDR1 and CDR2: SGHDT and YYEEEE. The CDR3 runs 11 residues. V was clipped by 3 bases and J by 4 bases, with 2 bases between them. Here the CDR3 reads CASSSNQPQHF. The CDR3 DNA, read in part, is TGTGCCAGCAGCTCAAATCAGCCC.

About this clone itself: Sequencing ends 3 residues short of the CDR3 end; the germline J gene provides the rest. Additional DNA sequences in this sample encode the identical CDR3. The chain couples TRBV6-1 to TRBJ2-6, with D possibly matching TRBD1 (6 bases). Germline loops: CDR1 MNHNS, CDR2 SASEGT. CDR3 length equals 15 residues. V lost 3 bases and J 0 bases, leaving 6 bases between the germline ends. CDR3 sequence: CASSETGSGANVLTF. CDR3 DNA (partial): TGTGCCAGCAGTGAGACAGGCTCTGGGGCCAACGTC.

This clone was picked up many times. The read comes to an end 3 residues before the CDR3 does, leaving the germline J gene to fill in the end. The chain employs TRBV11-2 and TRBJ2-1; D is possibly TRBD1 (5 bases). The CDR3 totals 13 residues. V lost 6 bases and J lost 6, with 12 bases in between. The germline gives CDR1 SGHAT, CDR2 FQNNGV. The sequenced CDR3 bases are TGTGCCAGCAGTCCTCAGCAGGGCAATGAG. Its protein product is CASSPQQGNE. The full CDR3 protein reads CASSPQQGNEQFF. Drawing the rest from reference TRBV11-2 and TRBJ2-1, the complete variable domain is EAGVAQSPRYKIIEKRQSVAFWCNPISGHATLYWYQQILGQGPKLLIQFQNNGVVDDSQLPKDRFSAERLKGVDSTLKIQPAKLEDSAVYLCASSPQQGNEQFFGPGTRLTVL.

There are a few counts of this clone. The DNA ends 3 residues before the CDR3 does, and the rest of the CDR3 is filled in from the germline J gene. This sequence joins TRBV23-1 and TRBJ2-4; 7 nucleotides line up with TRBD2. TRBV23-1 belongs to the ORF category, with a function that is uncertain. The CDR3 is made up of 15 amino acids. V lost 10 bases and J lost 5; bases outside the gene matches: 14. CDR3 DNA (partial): TGCGCCAAAGGGCCGACCGCGACTAGCCAAAACATT. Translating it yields CAKGPTATSQNI. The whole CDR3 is CAKGPTATSQNIQYF.